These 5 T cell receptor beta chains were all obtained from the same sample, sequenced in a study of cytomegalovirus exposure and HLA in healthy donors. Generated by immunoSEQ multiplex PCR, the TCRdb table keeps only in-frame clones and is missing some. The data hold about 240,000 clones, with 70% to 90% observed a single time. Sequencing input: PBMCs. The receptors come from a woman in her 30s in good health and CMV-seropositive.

CDR3 region: CASVHQGRDRTYEQYF. The DNA of the CDR3 is TGTGCTAGTGTCCACCAAGGGAGGGACCGGACCTACGAGCAGTACTTC. The V gene is TRBV12-5, the J gene TRBJ2-7; 7 bases line up with TRBD2. J gave up 2 bases and V 7 bases, and 14 bases lay outside the gene matches. The CDR3 sequence is 16 residues long. The germline CDR1 and CDR2 sequences are LGHNT and FRNRAP.

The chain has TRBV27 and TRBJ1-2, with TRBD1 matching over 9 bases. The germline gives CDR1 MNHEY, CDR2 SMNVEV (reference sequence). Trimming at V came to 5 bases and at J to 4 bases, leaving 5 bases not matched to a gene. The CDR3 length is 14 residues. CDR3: CASSRQGVGYGYTF. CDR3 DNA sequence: TGTGCCAGCAGTAGACAGGGGGTTGGCTATGGCTACACCTTC.

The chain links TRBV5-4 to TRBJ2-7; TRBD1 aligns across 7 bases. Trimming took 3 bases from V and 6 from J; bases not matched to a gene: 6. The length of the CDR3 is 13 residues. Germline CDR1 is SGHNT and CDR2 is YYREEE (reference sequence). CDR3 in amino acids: CASSSGYRGEQYF. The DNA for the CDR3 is TGTGCCAGCAGCTCCGGATACAGGGGCGAGCAGTACTTC.

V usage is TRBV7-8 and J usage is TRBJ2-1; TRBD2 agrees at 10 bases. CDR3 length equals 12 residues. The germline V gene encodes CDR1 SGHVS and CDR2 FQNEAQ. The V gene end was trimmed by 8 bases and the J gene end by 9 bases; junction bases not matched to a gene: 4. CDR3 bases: TGTGCCAGCTTGCTAGCGGGAGTTGAGCAGTTCTTC. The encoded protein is CASLLAGVEQFF. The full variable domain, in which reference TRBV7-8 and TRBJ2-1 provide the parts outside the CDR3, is GAGVSQSPRYKVAKRGQDVALRCDPISGHVSLFWYQQALGQGPEFLTYFQNEAQLDKSGLPSDRFFAERPEGSVSTLKIQRTQQEDSAVYLCASLLAGVEQFFGPGTRLTVL.

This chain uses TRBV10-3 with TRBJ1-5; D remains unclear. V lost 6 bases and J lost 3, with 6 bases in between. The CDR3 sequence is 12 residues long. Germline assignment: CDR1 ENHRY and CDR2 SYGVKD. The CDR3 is CAIRQPNQPQHF. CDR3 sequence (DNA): TGTGCCATCAGACAGCCCAATCAGCCCCAGCATTTT.